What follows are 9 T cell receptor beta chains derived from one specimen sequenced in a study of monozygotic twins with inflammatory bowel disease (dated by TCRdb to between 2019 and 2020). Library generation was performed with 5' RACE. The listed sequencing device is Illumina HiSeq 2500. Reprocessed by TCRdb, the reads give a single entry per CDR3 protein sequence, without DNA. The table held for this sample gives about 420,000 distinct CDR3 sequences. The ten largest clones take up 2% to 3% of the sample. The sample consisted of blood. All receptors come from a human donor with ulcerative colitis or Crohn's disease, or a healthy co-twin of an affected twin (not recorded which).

CDR3 sequence: CASSGPTGAMNTEAFF. The chain uses TRBV5-4 and TRBJ1-1; checking the TCRdb D call of TRBD1 is not possible without DNA. CDR1 SGHNT and CDR2 YYREEE come from the germline V gene (reference sequence). The CDR3 totals 16 residues.

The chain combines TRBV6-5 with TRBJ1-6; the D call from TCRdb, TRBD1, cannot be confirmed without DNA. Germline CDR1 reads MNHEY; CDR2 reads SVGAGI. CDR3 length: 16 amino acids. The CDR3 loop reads CASSYAQGQRHSPLHF.

The CDR3 reads CASSPFEKSLFF. This chain connects TRBV18 to TRBJ1-4. Germline lookup yields CDR1 KGHSH and CDR2 LQKENI. This CDR3 spans 12 amino acids.

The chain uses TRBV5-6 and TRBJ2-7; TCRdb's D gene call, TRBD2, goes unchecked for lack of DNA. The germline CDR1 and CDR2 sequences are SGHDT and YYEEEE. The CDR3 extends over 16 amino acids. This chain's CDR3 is CASSLSLAGPTYEQYF.

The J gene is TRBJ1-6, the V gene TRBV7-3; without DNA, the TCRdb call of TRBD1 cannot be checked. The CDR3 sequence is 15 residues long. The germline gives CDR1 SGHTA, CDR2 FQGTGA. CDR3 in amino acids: CASSATPGVESPLHF.

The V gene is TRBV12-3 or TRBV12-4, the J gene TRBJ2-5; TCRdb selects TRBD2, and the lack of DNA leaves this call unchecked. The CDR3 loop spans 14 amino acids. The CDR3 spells CASSRTSVRGTQYF.

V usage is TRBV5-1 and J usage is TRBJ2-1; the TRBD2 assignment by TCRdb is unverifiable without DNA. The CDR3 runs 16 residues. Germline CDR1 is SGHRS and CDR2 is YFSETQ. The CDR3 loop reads CASSPRTLVAWGEQFF.

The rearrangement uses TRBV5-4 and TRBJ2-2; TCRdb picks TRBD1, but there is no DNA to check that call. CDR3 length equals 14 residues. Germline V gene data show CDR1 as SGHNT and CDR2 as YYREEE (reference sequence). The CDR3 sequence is CASIDRGNTGELFF. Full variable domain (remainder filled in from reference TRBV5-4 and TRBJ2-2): ETGVTQSPTHLIKTRGQQVTLRCSSQSGHNTVSWYQQALGQGPQFIFQYYREEENGRGNFPPRFSGLQFPNYSSELNVNALELDDSALYLCASIDRGNTGELFFGEGSRLTVL.

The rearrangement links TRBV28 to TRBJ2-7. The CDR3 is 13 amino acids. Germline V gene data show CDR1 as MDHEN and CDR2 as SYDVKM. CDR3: CASSSVLAREQYF.